The rows below give T cell receptor beta chains drawn from one sample of a study of T cell changes during pregnancy in multiple sclerosis. Some clones are missing from TCRdb's copy, which holds only in-frame ones; the method was immunoSEQ multiplex PCR. The repertoire holds about 51,000 clones, with roughly 94% as singletons. The source material was CD4+ T cells from peripheral blood mononuclear cells, sampled in the second trimester of pregnancy. The receptors shown here come from a female donor with multiple sclerosis, enrolled in a pregnancy study. The CDR3 runs from the conserved cysteine through the conserved F or W. A D gene is named only where the DNA matches it firmly. The listing skips clone size in some rows; elsewhere it reads once, few, many or a size class.

TRBV5-1	TRBD1	once	TRBJ1-1	CASSLGTVNTEAFF	TGCGCCAGCAGCCTCGGGACAGTGAACACTGAAGCTTTCTTT
TRBV2	.	.	TRBJ2-7	CASSAGLTFYEQYF	TGTGCCAGCAGTGCGGGACTGACGTTCTACGAGCAGTACTTC
TRBV5-1	TRBD1	.	TRBJ1-3	CASSQGQGQNTIYF	TGCGCCAGCAGCCAGGGACAGGGACAAAACACCATATATTTT
TRBV5-5	.	.	TRBJ1-1	CASSSRVSHTEAFF	TGTGCCAGCAGCTCGAGAGTTTCTCACACTGAAGCTTTCTTT
TRBV7-8	.	.	TRBJ2-3	CASSLADDIRASTDTQYF	TGTGCCAGCAGCTTAGCGGACGATATCAGGGCTAGCACAGATACGCAGTATTTT
TRBV19	.	.	TRBJ1-1	CASGAVLNTEAFF	TGTGCCAGCGGCGCGGTTTTGAACACTGAAGCTTTCTTT
TRBV5-1	TRBD1	.	TRBJ2-6	CASSLTGASSGANVLTF	TGCGCCAGCAGCTTGACAGGGGCTAGCTCTGGGGCCAACGTCCTGACTTTC
TRBV5-4	.	.	TRBJ1-2	CASRNKGGTNYGYTF	TGTGCCAGCAGGAACAAAGGGGGAACTAACTATGGCTACACCTTC
TRBV9	TRBD2	.	TRBJ2-3	CASSVGLAGGHTQYF	TGTGCCAGCAGCGTAGGGCTAGCGGGGGGGCATACGCAGTATTTT
TRBV18	TRBD2	.	TRBJ2-3	CASSSLAGEVTDTQYF	TGTGCCAGCTCAAGCCTAGCGGGAGAAGTCACAGATACGCAGTATTTT
TRBV10-1	TRBD1	.	TRBJ1-6	CASIYRGQGNSPLHF	TGCGCCAGCATTTATCGTGGACAGGGTAATTCACCCCTCCACTTT
TRBV30	.	.	TRBJ1-6	CAWSMNSPLHF	TGTGCCTGGAGCATGAATTCACCCCTCCACTTT
TRBV7-2	.	.	TRBJ1-2	CASSSYYGAVGYTF	TGTGCCAGCAGCTCGTACTATGGGGCGGTTGGCTACACCTTC